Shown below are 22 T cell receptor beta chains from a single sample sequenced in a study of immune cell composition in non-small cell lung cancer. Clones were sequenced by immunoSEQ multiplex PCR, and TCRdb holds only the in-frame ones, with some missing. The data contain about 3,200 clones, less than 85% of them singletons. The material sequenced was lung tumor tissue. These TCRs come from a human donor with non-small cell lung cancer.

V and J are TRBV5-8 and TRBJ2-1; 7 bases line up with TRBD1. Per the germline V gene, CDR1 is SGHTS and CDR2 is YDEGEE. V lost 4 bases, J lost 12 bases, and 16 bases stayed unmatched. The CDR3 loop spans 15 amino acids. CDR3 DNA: TGTGCCAGCAGCCCGGGGACAGTGGGATTTTGGTGGCAGTTCTTC. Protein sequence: CASSPGTVGFWWQFF.

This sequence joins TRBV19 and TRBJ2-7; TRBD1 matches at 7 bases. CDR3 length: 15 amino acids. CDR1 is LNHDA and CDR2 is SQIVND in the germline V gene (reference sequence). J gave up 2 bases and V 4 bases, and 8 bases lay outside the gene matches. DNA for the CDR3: TGTGCCAGTAGTACTAATCCGGACAGGCCCTACGAGCAGTACTTC. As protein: CASSTNPDRPYEQYF.

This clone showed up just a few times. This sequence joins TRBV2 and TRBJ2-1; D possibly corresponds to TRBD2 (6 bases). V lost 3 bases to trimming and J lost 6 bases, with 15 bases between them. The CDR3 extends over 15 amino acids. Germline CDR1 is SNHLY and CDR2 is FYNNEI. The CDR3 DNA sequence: TGTGCCAGCAGTGAGGGAGGTTTGGGGGGCAATGAGCAGTTCTTC. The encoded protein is CASSEGGLGGNEQFF.

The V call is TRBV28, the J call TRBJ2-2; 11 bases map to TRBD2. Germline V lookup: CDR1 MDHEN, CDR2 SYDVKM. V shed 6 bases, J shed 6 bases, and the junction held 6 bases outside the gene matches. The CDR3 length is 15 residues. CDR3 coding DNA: TGTGCCAGCAGCTTAGCGGGAGGGCCTCCCGGGGAGCTGTTTTTT. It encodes CASSLAGGPPGELFF. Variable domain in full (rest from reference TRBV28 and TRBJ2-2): DVKVTQSSRYLVKRTGEKVFLECVQDMDHENMFWYRQDPGLGLRLIYFSYDVKMKEKGDIPEGYSVSREKKERFSLILESASTNQTSMYLCASSLAGGPPGELFFGEGSRLTVL.

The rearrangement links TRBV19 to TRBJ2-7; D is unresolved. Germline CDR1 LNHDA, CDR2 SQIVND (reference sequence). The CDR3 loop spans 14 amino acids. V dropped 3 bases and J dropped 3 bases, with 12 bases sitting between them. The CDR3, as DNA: TGTGCCAGTAGTATCGCGCCGTCGGGCTACGAGCAGTACTTC. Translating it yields CASSIAPSGYEQYF.

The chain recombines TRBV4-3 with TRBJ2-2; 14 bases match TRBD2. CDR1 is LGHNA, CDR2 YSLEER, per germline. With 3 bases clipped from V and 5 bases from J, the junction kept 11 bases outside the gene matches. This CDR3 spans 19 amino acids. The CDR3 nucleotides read TGCGCCAGCAGCCATTTGTCGGGACTAGCGGGAGCGGGAACCGGGGAGCTGTTTTTT. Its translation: CASSHLSGLAGAGTGELFF.

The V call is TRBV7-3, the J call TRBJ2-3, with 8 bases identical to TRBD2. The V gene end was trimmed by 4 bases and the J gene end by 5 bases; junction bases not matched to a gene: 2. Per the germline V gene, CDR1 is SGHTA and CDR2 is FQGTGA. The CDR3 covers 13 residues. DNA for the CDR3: TGTGCCAGCAGCTCGCTAGCGGGAGATACGCAGTATTTT. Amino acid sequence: CASSSLAGDTQYF.

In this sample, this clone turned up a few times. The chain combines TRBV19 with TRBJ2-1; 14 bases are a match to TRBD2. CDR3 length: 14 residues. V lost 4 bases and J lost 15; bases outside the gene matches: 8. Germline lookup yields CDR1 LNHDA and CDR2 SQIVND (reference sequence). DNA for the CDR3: TGTGCCAGTAGTACCAGGACTAGCGGGAGGATCACGTTCTTC. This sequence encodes CASSTRTSGRITFF. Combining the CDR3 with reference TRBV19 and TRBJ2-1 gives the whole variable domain DGGITQSPKYLFRKEGQNVTLSCEQNLNHDAMYWYRQDPGQGLRLIYYSQIVNDFQKGDIAEGYSVSREKKESFPLTVTSAQKNPTAFYLCASSTRTSGRITFFGPGTRLTVL.

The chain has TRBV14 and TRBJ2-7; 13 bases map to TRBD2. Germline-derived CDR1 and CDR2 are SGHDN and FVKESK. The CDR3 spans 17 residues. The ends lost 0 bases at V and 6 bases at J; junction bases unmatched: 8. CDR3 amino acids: CASSQDKGLAGFGEQYF. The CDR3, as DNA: TGTGCCAGCAGCCAAGATAAGGGACTAGCGGGGTTCGGCGAGCAGTACTTC.

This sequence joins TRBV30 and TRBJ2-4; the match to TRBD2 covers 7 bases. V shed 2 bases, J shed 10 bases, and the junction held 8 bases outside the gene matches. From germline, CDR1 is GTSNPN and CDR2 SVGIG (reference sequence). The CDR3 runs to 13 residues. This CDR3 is CAWSQWEGRIQYF. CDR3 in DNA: TGTGCCTGGAGTCAGTGGGAGGGCCGGATTCAGTACTTC.

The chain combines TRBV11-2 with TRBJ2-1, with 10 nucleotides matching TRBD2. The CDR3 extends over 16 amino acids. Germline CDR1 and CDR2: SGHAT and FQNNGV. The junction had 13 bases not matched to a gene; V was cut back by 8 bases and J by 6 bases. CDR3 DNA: TGTGCCAGCGACTCCGCGGCGGGACTAGCGAGCAATGAGCAGTTCTTC. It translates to CASDSAAGLASNEQFF.

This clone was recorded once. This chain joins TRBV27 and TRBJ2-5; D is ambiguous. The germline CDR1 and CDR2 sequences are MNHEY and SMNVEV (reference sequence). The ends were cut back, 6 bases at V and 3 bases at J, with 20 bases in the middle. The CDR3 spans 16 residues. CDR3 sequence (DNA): TGTGCCAGCAGATCACCCGCTTGCTATCGAAAAGAGACCCAGTACTTC. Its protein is CASRSPACYRKETQYF.

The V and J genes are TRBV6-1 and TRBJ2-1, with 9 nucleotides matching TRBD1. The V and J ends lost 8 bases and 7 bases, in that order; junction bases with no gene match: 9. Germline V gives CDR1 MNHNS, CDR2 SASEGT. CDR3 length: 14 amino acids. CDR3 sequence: CASLRQGVKNEQFF. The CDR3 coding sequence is TGTGCCAGCTTACGACAGGGGGTTAAAAATGAGCAGTTCTTC.

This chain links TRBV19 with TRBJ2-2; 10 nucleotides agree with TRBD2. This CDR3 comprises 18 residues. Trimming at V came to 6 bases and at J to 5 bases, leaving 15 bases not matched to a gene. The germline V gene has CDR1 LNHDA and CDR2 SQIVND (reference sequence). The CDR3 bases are TGTGCCAGTAGCCTGGAGGAATTTCTAGCGGGAGTTACCGGGGAGCTGTTTTTT. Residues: CASSLEEFLAGVTGELFF.

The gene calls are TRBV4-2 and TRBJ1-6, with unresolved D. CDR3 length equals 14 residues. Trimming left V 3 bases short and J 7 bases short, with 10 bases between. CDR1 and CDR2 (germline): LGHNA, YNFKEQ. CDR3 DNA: TGTGCCAGCAGCCACAACAGCGGAAATTCACCCCTCCACTTT. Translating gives CASSHNSGNSPLHF.

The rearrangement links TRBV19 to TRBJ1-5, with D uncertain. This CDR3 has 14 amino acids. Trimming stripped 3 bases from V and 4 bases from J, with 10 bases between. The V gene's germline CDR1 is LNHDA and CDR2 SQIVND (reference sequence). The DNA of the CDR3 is TGTGCCAGTAGTATTGGAGGGAAGAATCAGCCCCAGCATTTT. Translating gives CASSIGGKNQPQHF. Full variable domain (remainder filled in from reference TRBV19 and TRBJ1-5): DGGITQSPKYLFRKEGQNVTLSCEQNLNHDAMYWYRQDPGQGLRLIYYSQIVNDFQKGDIAEGYSVSREKKESFPLTVTSAQKNPTAFYLCASSIGGKNQPQHFGDGTRLSIL.

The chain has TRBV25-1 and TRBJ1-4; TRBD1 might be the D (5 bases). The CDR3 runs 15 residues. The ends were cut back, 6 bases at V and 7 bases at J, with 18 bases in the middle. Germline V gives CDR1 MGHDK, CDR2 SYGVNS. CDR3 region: CASSRDGGGSEKLFF. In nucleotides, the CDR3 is TGTGCCAGCAGCCGGGATGGGGGGGGAAGTGAAAAACTGTTTTTT.

In DNA, the CDR3 is TGTGCCAGCAGCTCGGACAGGGGGTGGGGCGGCACTGAAGCTTTCTTT. Amino acids: CASSSDRGWGGTEAFF. The chain couples TRBV7-9 to TRBJ1-1, with TRBD1 matching over 10 bases. V dropped 4 bases and J dropped 4; count of bases not matched to a gene: 9. The germline gives CDR1 SEHNR, CDR2 FQNEAQ (reference sequence). The CDR3 is 16 residues long.

The CDR3 DNA reads TGTGCCAGTAGTAACAGCAGGGCCAGGGTGGGCTCTGGGGCCAACGTCCTGACTTTC. Translated: CASSNSRARVGSGANVLTF. This rearrangement joins TRBV19 to TRBJ2-6; a possible D gene is TRBD1 (5 bases). Trimming cost V 4 bases and J 0 bases, with 19 bases left between them. The CDR3 is made up of 19 amino acids. Germline V CDR1 and CDR2: LNHDA, SQIVND (reference sequence).

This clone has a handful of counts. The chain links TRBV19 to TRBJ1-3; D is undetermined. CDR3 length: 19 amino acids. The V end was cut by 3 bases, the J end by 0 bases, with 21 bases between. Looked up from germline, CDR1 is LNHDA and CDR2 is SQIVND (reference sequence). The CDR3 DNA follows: TGTGCCAGTAGTATGAATATTCGTAGCACGAGCGCCTCTGGAAACACCATATATTTT. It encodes CASSMNIRSTSASGNTIYF.

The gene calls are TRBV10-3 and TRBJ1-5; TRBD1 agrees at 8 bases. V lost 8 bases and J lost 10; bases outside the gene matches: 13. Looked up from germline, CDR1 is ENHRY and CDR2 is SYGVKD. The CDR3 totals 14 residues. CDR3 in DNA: TGTGCCATCGGGGGACAGGAGAGCGGTCAACCCCAGCATTTT. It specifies CAIGGQESGQPQHF.

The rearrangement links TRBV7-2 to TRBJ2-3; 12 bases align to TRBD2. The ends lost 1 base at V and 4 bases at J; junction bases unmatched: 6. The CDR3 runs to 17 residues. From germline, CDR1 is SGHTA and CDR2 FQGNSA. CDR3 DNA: TGTGCCAGCAGCTTAGGGCTAGCGGGAGGGCCCTCAGATACGCAGTATTTT. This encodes CASSLGLAGGPSDTQYF. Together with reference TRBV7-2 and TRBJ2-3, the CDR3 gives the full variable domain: GAGVSQSPSNKVTEKGKDVELRCDPISGHTALYWYRQSLGQGLEFLIYFQGNSAPDKSGLPSDRFSAERTGGSVSTLTIQRTQQEDSAVYLCASSLGLAGGPSDTQYFGPGTRLTVL.